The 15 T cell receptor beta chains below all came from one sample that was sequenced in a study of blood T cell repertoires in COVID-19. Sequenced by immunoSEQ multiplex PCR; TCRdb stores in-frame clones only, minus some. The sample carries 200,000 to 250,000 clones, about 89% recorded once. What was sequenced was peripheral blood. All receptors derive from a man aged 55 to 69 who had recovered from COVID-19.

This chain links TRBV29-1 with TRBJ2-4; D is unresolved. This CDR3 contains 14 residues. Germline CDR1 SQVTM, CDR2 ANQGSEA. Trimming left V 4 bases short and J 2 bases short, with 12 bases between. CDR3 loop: CSVVGSLTKNIQYF. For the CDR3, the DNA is TGCAGCGTTGTCGGGTCACTCACCAAAAACATTCAGTACTTC.

Here the CDR3 reads CASSFDRGAGYTF. CDR3 DNA: TGTGCCAGCAGCTTCGACAGGGGAGCCGGCTACACCTTC. J is TRBJ1-2 and V is TRBV11-2, with 8 positions matching TRBD1. CDR1 and CDR2 from the germline V gene are SGHAT and FQNNGV. The CDR3 covers 13 residues. The J segment lost 8 bases and the V segment lost 3 bases, leaving 5 bases of the junction unmatched.

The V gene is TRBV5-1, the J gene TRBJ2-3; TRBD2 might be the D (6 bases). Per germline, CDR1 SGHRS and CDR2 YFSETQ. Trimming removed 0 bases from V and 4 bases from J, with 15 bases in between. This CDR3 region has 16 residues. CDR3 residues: CASSLGARGNADTQYF. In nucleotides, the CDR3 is TGCGCCAGCAGCTTGGGCGCCCGCGGGAACGCAGATACGCAGTATTTT.

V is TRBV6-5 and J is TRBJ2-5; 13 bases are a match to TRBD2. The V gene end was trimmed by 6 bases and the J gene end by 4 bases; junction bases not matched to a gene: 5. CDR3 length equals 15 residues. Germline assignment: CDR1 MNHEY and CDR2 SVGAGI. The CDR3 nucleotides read TGTGCCAGCAGCCTCGGACTAGCGGGGGTAGAGACCCAGTACTTC. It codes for CASSLGLAGVETQYF.

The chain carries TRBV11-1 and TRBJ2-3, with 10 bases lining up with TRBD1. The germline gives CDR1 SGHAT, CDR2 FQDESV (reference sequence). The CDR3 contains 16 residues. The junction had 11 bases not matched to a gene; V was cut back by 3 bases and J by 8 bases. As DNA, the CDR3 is TGTGCCAGCAGCTTGGGTTACGGACAGGGGGAGGGTACGCAGTATTTT. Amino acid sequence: CASSLGYGQGEGTQYF.

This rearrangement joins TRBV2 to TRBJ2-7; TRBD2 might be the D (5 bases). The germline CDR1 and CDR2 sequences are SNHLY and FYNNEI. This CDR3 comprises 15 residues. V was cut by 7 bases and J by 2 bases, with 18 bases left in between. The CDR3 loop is CASTPARGTTYEQYF. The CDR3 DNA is TGTGCCAGCACCCCTGCCCGGGGTACGACCTACGAGCAGTACTTC.

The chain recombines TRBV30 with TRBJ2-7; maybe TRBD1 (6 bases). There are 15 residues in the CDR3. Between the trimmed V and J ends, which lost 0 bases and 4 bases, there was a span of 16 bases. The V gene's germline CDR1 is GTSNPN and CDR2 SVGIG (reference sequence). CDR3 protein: CAWSVLGTRLYEQYF. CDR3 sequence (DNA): TGTGCCTGGAGTGTATTAGGGACAAGATTATACGAGCAGTACTTC.

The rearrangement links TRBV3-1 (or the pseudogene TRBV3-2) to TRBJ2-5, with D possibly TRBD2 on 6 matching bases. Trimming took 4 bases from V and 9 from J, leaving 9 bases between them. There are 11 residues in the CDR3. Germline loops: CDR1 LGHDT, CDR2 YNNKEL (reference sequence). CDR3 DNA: TGTGCCAGCAGCCCCGGGACTTCCCAGTACTTC. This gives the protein CASSPGTSQYF.

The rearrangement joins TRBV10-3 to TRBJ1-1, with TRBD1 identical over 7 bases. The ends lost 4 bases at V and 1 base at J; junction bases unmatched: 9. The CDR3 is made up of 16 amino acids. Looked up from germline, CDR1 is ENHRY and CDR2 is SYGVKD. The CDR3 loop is CAISGQGENKNTEAFF. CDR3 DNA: TGTGCCATCAGTGGACAGGGAGAGAATAAGAACACTGAAGCTTTCTTT.

CDR3 region: CASSVASSTDTQYF. In nucleotides, the CDR3 is TGTGCCAGCAGCGTAGCTAGCTCCACAGATACGCAGTATTTT. The chain uses TRBV9 and TRBJ2-3, with TRBD2 as a possible D gene (5 bases). Germline values: CDR1 SGDLS, CDR2 YYNGEE. CDR3 length equals 14 residues. The ends were cut back, 0 bases at V and 2 bases at J, with 7 bases in the middle. Full variable domain (outside the CDR3, taken from reference TRBV9 and TRBJ2-3): DSGVTQTPKHLITATGQRVTLRCSPRSGDLSVYWYQQSLDQGLQFLIQYYNGEERAKGNILERFSAQQFPDLHSELNLSSLELGDSALYFCASSVASSTDTQYFGPGTRLTVL.

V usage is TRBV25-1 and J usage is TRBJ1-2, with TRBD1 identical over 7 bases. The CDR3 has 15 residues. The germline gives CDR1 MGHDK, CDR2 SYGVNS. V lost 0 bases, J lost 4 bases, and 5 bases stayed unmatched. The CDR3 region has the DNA TGTGCCAGCAGTGAATATGGCGGGACAGTCTATGGCTACACCTTC. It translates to CASSEYGGTVYGYTF.

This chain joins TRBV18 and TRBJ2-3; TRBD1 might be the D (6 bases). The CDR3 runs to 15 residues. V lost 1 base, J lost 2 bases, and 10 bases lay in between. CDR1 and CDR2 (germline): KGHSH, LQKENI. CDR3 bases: TGTGCCAGCTCACCACAGGACAGCCCCACAGATACGCAGTATTTT. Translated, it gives CASSPQDSPTDTQYF.

The CDR3 coding sequence is TGTGCCAGCAGGGGGACTGGAAATTACGAGCAGTACTTC. This codes for CASRGTGNYEQYF. The chain is built from TRBV27 and TRBJ2-7; D perhaps matches TRBD2 (6 bases). Looked up from germline, CDR1 is MNHEY and CDR2 is SMNVEV (reference sequence). The V end was cut by 6 bases, the J end by 4 bases, with 13 bases between. The CDR3 loop spans 13 amino acids.

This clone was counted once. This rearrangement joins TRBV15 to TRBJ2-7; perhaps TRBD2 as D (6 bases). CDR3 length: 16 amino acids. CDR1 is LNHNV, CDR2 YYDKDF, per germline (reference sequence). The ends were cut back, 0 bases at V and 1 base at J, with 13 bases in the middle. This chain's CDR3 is CATSRDLAGGSYEQYF. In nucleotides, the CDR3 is TGTGCCACCAGCAGAGATCTAGCCGGGGGTTCCTACGAGCAGTACTTC.

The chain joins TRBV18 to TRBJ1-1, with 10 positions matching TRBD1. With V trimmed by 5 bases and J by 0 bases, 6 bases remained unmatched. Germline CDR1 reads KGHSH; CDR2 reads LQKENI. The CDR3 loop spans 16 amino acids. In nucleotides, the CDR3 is TGTGCCAGCTCAGTGACAGGGGGCACCCTGAACACTGAAGCTTTCTTT. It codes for CASSVTGGTLNTEAFF.